The 29 T cell receptor beta chains below come from one sample, sequenced in a study of CD8+ T cells in alopecia areata. TCR sequencing used cDNA made by reverse transcription of extracted RNA. Profiled with immunoSEQ multiplex PCR; TCRdb holds only in-frame clones, not every one. The data show roughly 200,000 clones, with 35% to 40% seen just once and 0.48% held by the top ten. Treatment in this sample: oral pan-JAK inhibitor, 5-10 mg twice daily. This specimen consisted of CD4+ T cells sorted from blood, obtained at roughly week 30, from a patient treated with tofacitinib. These TCRs come from a human donor with alopecia areata.

The V gene is TRBV19, the J gene TRBJ2-3; D might be TRBD1 (5 bases). V dropped 7 bases and J dropped 1 base, with 15 bases sitting between them. This CDR3 comprises 15 residues. Germline-derived CDR1 and CDR2 are LNHDA and SQIVND (reference sequence). As DNA, the CDR3 is TGTGCCAGTACTCAGGGAATGCCGCGCACAGATACGCAGTATTTT. Translated: CASTQGMPRTDTQYF. Full variable domain (missing parts from reference TRBV19 and TRBJ2-3): DGGITQSPKYLFRKEGQNVTLSCEQNLNHDAMYWYRQDPGQGLRLIYYSQIVNDFQKGDIAEGYSVSREKKESFPLTVTSAQKNPTAFYLCASTQGMPRTDTQYFGPGTRLTVL.

J is TRBJ2-7 and V is TRBV6-1; D possibly corresponds to TRBD2 (5 bases). CDR1 and CDR2 from the germline V gene are MNHNS and SASEGT. This CDR3 comprises 12 residues. Trimming took off 6 bases at V and 6 bases at J, with 12 bases between the two ends. CDR3 coding DNA: TGTGCCAGCAGCGGGGATTGGGGCGAGCAGTACTTC. Translation: CASSGDWGEQYF.

The chain carries TRBV5-4 and TRBJ2-7; possibly TRBD2 for D (5 bases). CDR1 and CDR2 (germline): SGHNT, YYREEE (reference sequence). CDR3 length: 15 amino acids. The V end was cut by 0 bases, the J end by 4 bases, with 14 bases between. CDR3 sequence: CASSLGSGSQYEQYF. DNA of the CDR3: TGTGCCAGCAGCTTGGGATCGGGGTCCCAATACGAGCAGTACTTC. The variable domain in full, with the rest retrieved from reference TRBV5-4 and TRBJ2-7, is ETGVTQSPTHLIKTRGQQVTLRCSSQSGHNTVSWYQQALGQGPQFIFQYYREEENGRGNFPPRFSGLQFPNYSSELNVNALELDDSALYLCASSLGSGSQYEQYFGPGTRLTVT.

This clone was observed a handful of times. The genes are TRBV11-1 and TRBJ2-6; D may correspond to TRBD1 or TRBD2 (5 bases each). The germline V and J ends were trimmed by 5 bases and 7 bases, with 15 bases remaining between them. CDR3 size: 15 residues. Germline CDR1 SGHAT, CDR2 FQDESV (reference sequence). This chain's CDR3 is CASSRRDGAANVLTF. Written as DNA, the CDR3 is TGTGCCAGCAGCCGTCGGGACGGTGCAGCCAACGTCCTGACTTTC.

The chain is built from TRBV25-1 and TRBJ2-7; D unclear. The CDR3 extends over 15 amino acids. The V and J ends lost 1 base and 1 base respectively, with 11 bases between them. In germline, CDR1 is MGHDK, CDR2 SYGVNS. CDR3 nucleotide sequence: TGTGCCAGCAGTGAATTGTCGGCAGGTTCCTACGAGCAGTACTTC. Residues: CASSELSAGSYEQYF.

This clone came up a few times. The V call is TRBV6-5, the J call TRBJ1-2; possible D gene TRBD1, 5 bases. The CDR3 sequence is 15 residues long. Looked up from germline, CDR1 is MNHEY and CDR2 is SVGAGI. Trimming cost V 6 bases and J 0 bases, with 14 bases left between them. The DNA for the CDR3 is TGTGCCAGCAGCCCCAGGGTTTCGGCTAACTATGGCTACACCTTC. Its translation: CASSPRVSANYGYTF.

Only a few counts were recorded for this clone. The chain's CDR3 is CASSLLGGPSYEQYF. In DNA form, the CDR3 reads TGTGCCAGCAGCCTCCTGGGGGGCCCTTCCTACGAGCAGTACTTC. This sequence joins TRBV7-3 and TRBJ2-7; the D gene could be TRBD1 or TRBD2 (6 bases each). The V gene's germline CDR1 is SGHTA and CDR2 FQGTGA. This CDR3 comprises 15 residues. Trimming took 5 bases from V and 1 from J, leaving 15 bases between them. Looking up the rest from reference TRBV7-3 and TRBJ2-7 gives the full variable domain: GAGVSQTPSNKVTEKGKYVELRCDPISGHTALYWYRQSLGQGPEFLIYFQGTGAADDSGLPNDRFFAVRPEGSVSTLKIQRTERGDSAVYLCASSLLGGPSYEQYFGPGTRLTVT.

The genes are TRBV27 and TRBJ2-1; D remains ambiguous. CDR1 is MNHEY and CDR2 is SMNVEV in the germline V gene (reference sequence). Trimming took 2 bases from V and 6 from J, leaving 11 bases between them. The CDR3 loop spans 14 amino acids. The DNA of the CDR3 is TGTGCCAGCAGTTTAATTGGGGTAGCCAATGAGCAGTTCTTC. Its translation: CASSLIGVANEQFF.

V gene TRBV5-5 combines with J gene TRBJ2-7; 8 bases fit TRBD2. The J segment lost 2 bases and the V segment lost 0 bases, leaving 7 bases of the junction unmatched. The CDR3 has 16 residues. Germline-derived CDR1 and CDR2 are SGHKS and YYEKEE (reference sequence). The CDR3 DNA is TGTGCCAGCAGCTTGGCTGTTAGCGGGACCCCCTACGAGCAGTACTTC. It translates to CASSLAVSGTPYEQYF.

This clone was seen a few times. The chain uses TRBV19 and TRBJ2-7; D is perhaps TRBD1 or TRBD2 (5 bases each). The CDR3 loop spans 13 amino acids. The germline V gene encodes CDR1 LNHDA and CDR2 SQIVND (reference sequence). The germline V and J ends were trimmed by 3 bases and 6 bases, with 12 bases remaining between them. The CDR3 nucleotides are TGTGCCAGTAGTATGACCCGGGGCGGCGAGCAGTACTTC. Its translation is CASSMTRGGEQYF.

This sequence joins TRBV5-6 and TRBJ2-7, with D perhaps given as TRBD1 or TRBD2 (7 bases each). Germline lookup yields CDR1 SGHDT and CDR2 YYEEEE. This CDR3 comprises 15 residues. The V gene lost 4 bases and the J gene lost 3 bases, with 17 bases spanning the gap. CDR3 bases: TGTGCCAGCAGCCTGACAGGGTGGGGGGGCTACGAGCAGTACTTC. Residues: CASSLTGWGGYEQYF.

CDR3 residues: CASSRQGPETQYF. CDR3 DNA sequence: TGTGCCAGCAGTCGACAGGGTCCAGAGACCCAGTACTTC. The chain is built from TRBV9 and TRBJ2-5; 7 bases agree with TRBD1. The germline V gene has CDR1 SGDLS and CDR2 YYNGEE. This CDR3 region has 13 residues. The ends lost 5 bases at V and 4 bases at J; junction bases unmatched: 5.

The chain uses TRBV7-2 and TRBJ1-2; D is ambiguous. Germline V gene data show CDR1 as SGHTA and CDR2 as FQGNSA. Between the trimmed V and J ends, which lost 1 base and 5 bases, there was a span of 5 bases. The CDR3 runs 12 residues. CDR3 residues: CASSLGMYGYTF. The CDR3, as DNA: TGTGCCAGCAGCTTAGGGATGTATGGCTACACCTTC.

The genes are TRBV19 and TRBJ1-6; no reliable D call. V was cut by 6 bases and J by 2 bases, with 14 bases left in between. Germline values: CDR1 LNHDA, CDR2 SQIVND (reference sequence). The CDR3 consists of 16 residues. CDR3 region: CASREVPWPYNSPLHF. The CDR3 DNA reads TGTGCCAGTAGGGAGGTCCCCTGGCCCTATAATTCACCCCTCCACTTT.

This clone showed up just a few times. This chain connects TRBV2 to TRBJ2-7; D possibly corresponds to TRBD2 (7 bases). V was trimmed by 3 bases and J by 2 bases, leaving 14 bases between them. CDR3 length: 15 residues. Per germline, CDR1 SNHLY and CDR2 FYNNEI. The CDR3 region has the DNA TGTGCCAGCAGTGACGTTTTGGGGGGGCCCTACGAGCAGTACTTC. Translated: CASSDVLGGPYEQYF.

The J gene is TRBJ1-5, the V gene TRBV5-6; 8 bases agree with TRBD1. V lost 3 bases, J lost 3 bases, and 5 bases stayed unmatched. The CDR3 runs 15 residues. Germline V lookup: CDR1 SGHDT, CDR2 YYEEEE. For the CDR3, the DNA is TGTGCCAGCAGCTCCCTGGACAGGGACAATCAGCCCCAGCATTTT. Protein sequence: CASSSLDRDNQPQHF.

A few counts support this clone. This sequence joins TRBV18 and TRBJ1-5; TRBD1 matches at 7 bases. The trim removed 5 bases at V and 2 bases at J, leaving 3 bases unmatched. This CDR3 has 14 amino acids. The germline gives CDR1 KGHSH, CDR2 LQKENI. CDR3 sequence (DNA): TGTGCCAGCTCAGACGGACAGGGCAATCAGCCCCAGCATTTT. Its protein product is CASSDGQGNQPQHF.

CDR3 region: CASSRDSPTGELFF. In nucleotides, the CDR3 is TGTGCCAGCAGCCGGGACAGCCCGACCGGGGAGCTGTTTTTT. The chain couples TRBV21-1 to TRBJ2-2; the table gives TRBD1 as D, unverified against the DNA. TRBV21-1 is a pseudogene. This CDR3 comprises 14 residues.

This clone was observed at least ten times. The chain is built from TRBV18 and TRBJ1-5; 12 bases are shared with TRBD1. This CDR3 has 16 residues. Looked up from germline, CDR1 is KGHSH and CDR2 is LQKENI. Trimming took 1 base from V and 3 from J; bases not matched to a gene: 1. CDR3 in amino acids: CASSPRDRGPNQPQHF. For the CDR3, the DNA is TGTGCCAGCTCACCACGGGACAGGGGGCCCAATCAGCCCCAGCATTTT. Full variable domain (outside the CDR3, taken from reference TRBV18 and TRBJ1-5): NAGVMQNPRHLVRRRGQEARLRCSPMKGHSHVYWYRQLPEEGLKFMVYLQKENIIDESGMPKERFSAEFPKEGPSILRIQQVVRGDSAAYFCASSPRDRGPNQPQHFGDGTRLSIL.

This clone has more than one count but fewer than ten. The chain employs TRBV4-1 and TRBJ2-4; a possible D gene is TRBD1 (6 bases). V lost 1 base, J lost 0 bases, and 13 bases lay in between. This CDR3 is built from 17 residues. Germline V gene lookup returns CDR1 MGHRA and CDR2 YSYEKL. The CDR3 protein is CASSQVPGQSAKNIQYF. CDR3 coding DNA: TGCGCCAGCAGCCAAGTCCCAGGACAGTCAGCCAAAAACATTCAGTACTTC.

V and J are TRBV5-1 and TRBJ1-2; D not certain. The germline CDR1 and CDR2 sequences are SGHRS and YFSETQ. This CDR3 is 14 amino acids long. V was shortened by 0 bases and J by 4 bases, with 10 bases between the two germline ends. CDR3 region: CASSLERGSYGYTF. CDR3 nucleotides: TGCGCCAGCAGCTTGGAGCGGGGAAGCTATGGCTACACCTTC.

As DNA, the CDR3 is TGTGCCAGCAGCGCTGGGACAGGGGGAAATTCACCCCTCCACTTT. As protein: CASSAGTGGNSPLHF. The rearrangement joins TRBV7-3 to TRBJ1-6; 11 bases line up with TRBD1. Per the germline V gene, CDR1 is SGHTA and CDR2 is FQGTGA. V lost 5 bases to trimming and J lost 7 bases; unmatched junction nucleotides: 4. The CDR3 totals 15 residues.

This clone was found a few times. The chain is built from TRBV5-1 and TRBJ1-2, with D unclear. This CDR3 spans 14 amino acids. CDR1 and CDR2 from the germline V gene are SGHRS and YFSETQ. V lost 2 bases and J 3 bases, leaving 11 bases between the germline ends. CDR3 residues: CASSFGGGHYGYTF. The DNA of the CDR3 is TGCGCCAGCAGCTTTGGCGGAGGTCACTATGGCTACACCTTC.

This clone showed up just once. V is TRBV30 and J is TRBJ1-6; 8 nucleotides align to TRBD1. The CDR3 has 14 amino acids. Germline V CDR1 and CDR2: GTSNPN, SVGIG (reference sequence). Trimming at V came to 2 bases and at J to 8 bases, leaving 5 bases not matched to a gene. CDR3 coding DNA: TGTGCCTGGAGTAGGCAGGGGGCGGATTCACCCCTCCACTTT. It yields the protein CAWSRQGADSPLHF.

This clone was observed a few times. J is TRBJ1-2 and V is TRBV14; D is unclear. V lost 4 bases and J lost 8, with 11 bases in between. Looked up from germline, CDR1 is SGHDN and CDR2 is FVKESK. There are 12 residues in the CDR3. The CDR3 DNA reads as TGTGCCAGCAGCCCGAGACGAGGCGGCTACACCTTC. The encoded protein is CASSPRRGGYTF.

The chain joins TRBV2 to TRBJ1-6; D gene ambiguous. V shed 3 bases and J shed 9 bases, with 9 bases lying between them. CDR3 length equals 13 residues. Germline CDR1 reads SNHLY; CDR2 reads FYNNEI. The CDR3 DNA reads TGTGCCAGCAGTGATAGGGAGGTTTCACCCCTCCACTTT. This sequence encodes CASSDREVSPLHF.

The chain has TRBV2 and TRBJ1-2; the match to TRBD1 covers 7 bases. The length of the CDR3 is 13 residues. CDR1 is SNHLY, CDR2 FYNNEI, per germline. Trimming cost V 4 bases and J 8 bases; bases outside gene matches: 7. The CDR3: CASSGTTGAGYTF. DNA of the CDR3: TGTGCCAGCAGTGGTACTACAGGGGCCGGCTACACCTTC.

The rearrangement uses TRBV6-5 and TRBJ2-3; TRBD2 aligns across 8 bases. V dropped 4 bases and J dropped 0; count of bases not matched to a gene: 6. CDR1 and CDR2 (germline): MNHEY, SVGAGI. This CDR3 has 16 amino acids. The CDR3 nucleotides are TGTGCCAGCAGTTCCGTAGCGGGGTCTAGCACAGATACGCAGTATTTT. Translated, it gives CASSSVAGSSTDTQYF.

V usage is TRBV5-1 and J usage is TRBJ1-2; 7 bases align to TRBD1. The germline V gene has CDR1 SGHRS and CDR2 YFSETQ. CDR3 length: 15 residues. Germline trimming cut 4 bases from V and 3 bases from J; bases unmatched to any gene: 9. The DNA of the CDR3 is TGCGCCAGCAGCACCGAAGGACAGGCCTACTATGGCTACACCTTC. This gives the protein CASSTEGQAYYGYTF.